A selection of T cell receptor beta chains follows, all from one sample in a study of T cells in Graves' hyperthyroidism and ophthalmopathy. One entry per CDR3 protein results from TCRdb running MiXCR on the multiplex PCR reads. The data show under 350,000 distinct CDR3 sequences, about an eighth seen once. Sequencing input: blood. The receptors shown here come from a woman between 40 and 50 years old with Graves' ophthalmopathy. The CDR3 runs from the conserved cysteine through the conserved F or W. Each record gives: V gene, clone size, D gene, J gene, CDR3 protein, CDR3 DNA. A D gene is named only where the DNA matches it firmly. Clone size is stated in some rows and not others, as once, few, many or a class when expanded.

>TRBV7-2|many|TRBD2|TRBJ2-3
CASSFLAGGVVTQYF
TGTGCCAGCAGCTTCTTAGCGGGGGGGGTGGTTACGCAGTATTTT
>TRBV6-1|many|TRBD2|TRBJ2-3
CASSERLAGGDTQYF
TGTGCCAGCAGTGAAAGACTAGCGGGAGGTGATACGCAGTATTTT
>TRBV2|NA|NA|TRBJ1-2
CASRDYLLRPNFNYGYTF
TGTGCCAGCAGGGACTACTTACTCAGACCGAACTTTAACTATGGCTACACCTTC
>TRBV11-3|many|TRBD1|TRBJ2-7
CASSFTGGISYEQYF
TGTGCCAGCAGCTTCACAGGGGGCATATCCTACGAGCAGTACTTC
>TRBV4-1|few|TRBD1|TRBJ2-7
CASSQDLGRGYEQYF
TGCGCCAGCAGCCAAGATTTAGGCAGGGGGTACGAGCAGTACTTC
>TRBV12-3/TRBV12-4|few|TRBD1|TRBJ2-7
CASSPAGTGTLEQYF
TGTGCCAGCAGCCCAGCCGGGACAGGGACCTTGGAGCAGTACTTC
>TRBV6-5|many|TRBD2|TRBJ2-7
CASSYSVASGYYEQYF
TGTGCCAGCAGTTACAGTGTGGCTAGCGGCTACTACGAGCAGTACTTC
>TRBV12-3/TRBV12-4|many|NA|TRBJ2-7
CASSKAGPLHEQYF
TGTGCCAGCAGCAAGGCAGGTCCTCTCCACGAGCAGTACTTC
>TRBV2|NA|TRBD1|TRBJ1-1
CATSGTGGEIEAFF
TGTGCCACCTCCGGGACAGGGGGGGAAATTGAAGCTTTCTTT
>TRBV5-1|many|NA|TRBJ2-7
CASSTGPEKTYEQYF
TGCGCCAGCAGCACGGGCCCGGAAAAAACCTACGAGCAGTACTTC
>TRBV10-1|many|TRBD2|TRBJ2-1
CASSESVSSGSYNEQFF
TGCGCCAGCAGTGAGTCAGTGTCTAGCGGGAGCTACAATGAGCAGTTCTTC
>TRBV5-4|few|NA|TRBJ2-7
CASSPTAGGAGYEQYF
TGTGCCAGCAGCCCGACGGCCGGGGGCGCAGGGTACGAGCAGTACTTC
>TRBV20-1|NA|TRBD1|TRBJ1-1
CSAREGGRGTEAFF
TGCAGTGCTAGAGAAGGGGGCAGGGGCACTGAAGCTTTCTTT
>TRBV5-5|many|NA|TRBJ2-7
CASSRERIGSYEQYF
TGTGCCAGCAGCAGAGAGCGAATCGGCTCCTACGAGCAGTACTTC
>TRBV19|NA|NA|TRBJ2-3
CASRTGITSTDTQYF
TGTGCCAGTAGGACGGGGATTACCAGCACAGATACGCAGTATTTT
>TRBV28|many|NA|TRBJ1-2
CASGTNYGYTF
TGTGCCAGCGGAACAAACTATGGCTACACCTTC
>TRBV6-9|NA|NA|TRBJ1-6
CASSYSKRSYNSPLHF
TGTGCCAGCAGTTACTCGAAACGGTCCTATAATTCACCCCTCCACTTT
>TRBV5-1|few|TRBD2|TRBJ2-3
CASSPLRGGLDTQYF
TGCGCCAGCAGTCCTTTGCGGGGGGGCCTAGATACGCAGTATTTT
>TRBV11-2|many|TRBD1|TRBJ1-1
CASSPDRDTEAFF
TGTGCCAGCAGCCCGGACAGGGACACTGAAGCTTTCTTT
>TRBV27|few|TRBD1|TRBJ2-7
CASKTDRGHGEQYF
TGTGCCAGCAAAACGGACAGGGGGCACGGCGAGCAGTACTTC
>TRBV10-3|many|TRBD1|TRBJ1-5
CAISGTGDQPQHF
TGTGCCATCAGTGGGACAGGGGATCAGCCCCAGCATTTT
>TRBV7-9|many|NA|TRBJ2-7
CASSAGHLLREQYF
TGTGCCAGCAGCGCGGGACACCTTCTCAGAGAGCAGTACTTC
>TRBV18|NA|TRBD1|TRBJ1-4
CASSPIRTGDEKLFF
TGTGCCAGCTCCCCTATACGGACAGGGGATGAAAAACTGTTTTTT
>TRBV4-2|NA|NA|TRBJ1-4
CASSRGGQGLEKLFF
TGTGCCAGCAGCCGGGGGGGGCAGGGGCTTGAAAAACTGTTTTTT
>TRBV28|many|NA|TRBJ1-2
CASSPGPSPYGYTF
TGTGCCAGCAGTCCCGGGCCGTCGCCATATGGCTACACCTTC
>TRBV10-2|NA|NA|TRBJ1-5
CASSESGGGGQPQHF
TGCGCCAGCAGTGAGTCGGGGGGGGGGGGCCAGCCCCAGCATTTT
>TRBV12-3/TRBV12-4|many|NA|TRBJ1-1
CASRVGGNTEAFF
TGTGCCAGCAGGGTAGGGGGGAACACTGAAGCTTTCTTT
>TRBV7-2|many|NA|TRBJ1-2
CASSLVEGPYGYTF
TGTGCCAGCAGCTTAGTTGAGGGACCCTATGGCTACACCTTC
>TRBV20-1|few|TRBD2|TRBJ2-1
CSAQSGTSVREQFF
TGCAGCGCACAGAGTGGGACTAGCGTCCGTGAGCAGTTCTTC
>TRBV27|many|NA|TRBJ2-5
CASRALRDGGGETQYF
TGTGCCAGCAGGGCACTCCGGGACGGAGGGGGGGAGACCCAGTACTTC
>TRBV6-1|NA|TRBD1|TRBJ1-6
CASSEGPGGNSYNSPLHF
TGTGCCAGCAGTGAAGGTCCAGGGGGCAACTCCTATAATTCACCCCTCCACTTT
>TRBV6-2/TRBV6-3|many|TRBD1|TRBJ2-7
CASSDWNPGQSYEQYF
TGTGCCAGCAGCGATTGGAACCCGGGACAGTCCTACGAGCAGTACTTC
>TRBV4-1|NA|NA|TRBJ2-1
CASSQGRLDFYNEQFF
TGCGCCAGCAGCCAAGGTAGGCTAGATTTCTACAATGAGCAGTTCTTC
>TRBV20-1|NA|NA|TRBJ1-5
CSASLRGYSNQPQHF
TGCAGTGCTAGTTTAAGAGGTTATAGCAATCAGCCCCAGCATTTT
>TRBV5-5|few|TRBD1|TRBJ2-2
CASSKGAGQEATGELFF
TGTGCCAGCAGCAAGGGGGCGGGACAGGAGGCGACCGGGGAGCTGTTTTTT
>TRBV12-3/TRBV12-4|once|NA|TRBJ2-7
CASSYSSGEQYF
TGTGCCAGCAGTTACTCGAGTGGGGAGCAGTACTTC
>TRBV28|many|TRBD2|TRBJ2-7
CASSPNGGTYEQYF
TGTGCCAGCAGCCCCAACGGGGGGACCTACGAGCAGTACTTC
>TRBV4-1|NA|NA|TRBJ2-5
CASSQGGGWETQYF
TGCGCCAGCAGCCAAGGGGGAGGTTGGGAGACCCAGTACTTC
>TRBV24-1|NA|NA|TRBJ2-5
CATSAPPGGGETQYF
TGTGCCACCAGTGCCCCCCCCGGAGGAGGAGAGACCCAGTACTTC
>TRBV7-9|few|NA|TRBJ2-7
CASSSPIDKSYEQYF
TGTGCCAGCAGCTCCCCGATCGACAAATCCTACGAGCAGTACTTC
>TRBV29-1|many|TRBD1|TRBJ1-1
CSVEGFRGHHPEAFF
TGCAGCGTTGAAGGCTTCAGGGGGCATCATCCTGAAGCTTTCTTT
>TRBV6-2/TRBV6-3|many|NA|TRBJ2-5
CASSYDAVLETQYF
TGTGCCAGCAGTTACGACGCGGTTTTAGAGACCCAGTACTTC
>TRBV15|few|NA|TRBJ2-5
CATSKTGTQETQYF
TGTGCCACCAGCAAGACAGGAACTCAAGAGACCCAGTACTTC
>TRBV28|many|NA|TRBJ2-1
CASKIGGNYNEQFF
TGTGCCAGCAAAATCGGCGGCAATTACAATGAGCAGTTCTTC
>TRBV20-1|NA|NA|TRBJ2-1
CSARVLLGRPPLYNEQFF
TGCAGTGCTAGAGTATTGTTAGGGAGGCCCCCCCTCTACAATGAGCAGTTCTTC
>TRBV20-1|many|TRBD1|TRBJ1-1
CSARGTGFNTEAFF
TGCAGTGCTAGAGGGACAGGGTTTAACACTGAAGCTTTCTTT
>TRBV20-1|many|NA|TRBJ2-7
CSARDGYEQYF
TGCAGTGCTAGGGACGGCTACGAGCAGTACTTC
>TRBV28|NA|TRBD2|TRBJ2-7
CASSWGLAGASYEQYF
TGTGCCAGCAGTTGGGGACTAGCGGGAGCCAGTTACGAGCAGTACTTC
>TRBV12-5|many|TRBD1|TRBJ2-3
CASGPWDSSTDTQYF
TGTGCTAGTGGCCCCTGGGACAGCAGCACAGATACGCAGTATTTT
>TRBV19|NA|NA|TRBJ2-2
CASSKQGGNTGELFF
TGTGCCAGTAGTAAACAGGGTGGGAACACCGGGGAGCTGTTTTTT
>TRBV9|NA|NA|TRBJ1-1
CASSVGGDEAFF
TGTGCCAGCAGCGTGGGGGGAGATGAAGCTTTCTTT
>TRBV12-3/TRBV12-4|many|NA|TRBJ1-6
CASSLDQTLGSPLHF
TGTGCCAGCAGTTTGGACCAAACGCTGGGCTCACCCCTCCACTTT
>TRBV7-9|many|NA|TRBJ2-5
CASSLVVGNEESGTQYF
TGTGCCAGCAGCTTAGTGGTGGGAAATGAGGAGAGTGGGACCCAGTACTTC
>TRBV6-4|NA|TRBD2|TRBJ2-7
CASRERLAGEQYF
TGTGCCAGCAGAGAAAGACTAGCAGGGGAGCAGTACTTC
>TRBV19|few|TRBD2|TRBJ2-2
CASRSVGGPTYTGELFF
TGTGCCAGTAGATCAGTGGGAGGGCCTACATACACCGGGGAGCTGTTTTTT
>TRBV6-1|NA|TRBD1|TRBJ1-6
CASSRTGRNSPLHF
TGTGCCAGCAGTCGGACAGGGCGAAATTCACCCCTCCACTTT
>TRBV7-2|many|NA|TRBJ1-2
CASSPVQGVYGYTF
TGTGCCAGCAGCCCGGTCCAGGGCGTCTATGGCTACACCTTC
>TRBV5-4|many|NA|TRBJ2-3
CASSPGLKRSSTDTQYF
TGTGCCAGCAGCCCCGGACTGAAGCGCTCTAGCACAGATACGCAGTATTTT